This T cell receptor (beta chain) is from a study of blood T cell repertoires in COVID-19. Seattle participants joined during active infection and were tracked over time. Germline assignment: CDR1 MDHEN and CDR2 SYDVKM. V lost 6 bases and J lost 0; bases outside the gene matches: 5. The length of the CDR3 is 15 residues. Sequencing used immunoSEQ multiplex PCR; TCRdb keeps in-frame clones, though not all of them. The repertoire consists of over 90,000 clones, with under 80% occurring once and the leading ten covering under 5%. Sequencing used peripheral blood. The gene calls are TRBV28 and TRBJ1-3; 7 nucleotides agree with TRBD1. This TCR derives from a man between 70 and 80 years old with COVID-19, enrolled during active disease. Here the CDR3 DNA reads TGTGCCAGCAGGGGGACAGTCCCCTCTGGAAACACCATATATTTT. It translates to CASRGTVPSGNTIYF.